The 13 T cell receptor beta chains in this list originate from one sample, sequenced in a study of blood T cell repertoires in COVID-19. TCRdb's copy holds only in-frame clones and misses some; the assay was immunoSEQ multiplex PCR. The sample lists some 120,000 clones, around 85% occurring once. Sample: peripheral blood. The receptors were sampled from a man younger than 45 with COVID-19, enrolled during active disease.

The rearrangement joins TRBV7-9 to TRBJ2-2, with 13 nucleotides matching TRBD2. Per the germline V gene, CDR1 is SEHNR and CDR2 is FQNEAQ (reference sequence). The CDR3 loop spans 15 amino acids. J lost 6 bases, V lost 3 bases, and 1 base had no gene match. The CDR3, as DNA: TGTGCCAGCAGCTTTGGACTAGCGGGAGCCGGGGAGCTGTTTTTT. This sequence encodes CASSFGLAGAGELFF.

The genes are TRBV7-8 and TRBJ1-2, with TRBD1 matching 9 bases. This CDR3 has 14 residues. Germline V gene lookup returns CDR1 SGHVS and CDR2 FQNEAQ. The V and J ends lost 5 bases and 5 bases, in that order; junction bases with no gene match: 6. CDR3 sequence (DNA): TGTGCCAGCAGCGAGACAGGGGGAGGGTATGGCTACACCTTC. Translation gives CASSETGGGYGYTF.

The count of this clone is one. V gene TRBV13 combines with J gene TRBJ2-7, with 12 bases aligning to TRBD2. This CDR3 region has 15 residues. Per the germline V gene, CDR1 is PRHDT and CDR2 is FYEKMQ (reference sequence). V lost 4 bases and J lost 3; bases outside the gene matches: 4. CDR3 sequence reads: CASSSTSGRHYEQYF. The CDR3 DNA is TGTGCCAGCAGCTCGACTAGCGGGAGACACTACGAGCAGTACTTC.

This sequence joins TRBV11-2 and TRBJ2-1; 12 nucleotides align to TRBD2. This CDR3 spans 15 amino acids. V shed 3 bases, J shed 9 bases, and the junction held 6 bases outside the gene matches. CDR1 and CDR2 (germline): SGHAT, FQNNGV. This chain's CDR3 is CASSFGLAGQGEQFF. The CDR3 DNA follows: TGTGCCAGCAGCTTCGGACTAGCGGGACAGGGTGAGCAGTTCTTC.

The V and J genes are TRBV7-2 and TRBJ2-7; TRBD2 matches 11 bases. The CDR3 is 15 residues long. The ends lost 3 bases at V and 0 bases at J; junction bases unmatched: 1. Germline V lookup: CDR1 SGHTA, CDR2 FQGNSA. The CDR3 DNA is TGTGCCAGCAGCTTGCTAGCGGGGGGCTCCTACGAGCAGTACTTC. Encoded protein: CASSLLAGGSYEQYF.

This chain joins TRBV10-3 and TRBJ1-2; D uncertain. Germline V gives CDR1 ENHRY, CDR2 SYGVKD. Deletions cut 2 bases from V and 11 bases from J, with 15 bases between. The CDR3 contains 13 residues. The CDR3: CAISETGSNRYTF. For the CDR3, the DNA is TGTGCCATCAGTGAGACCGGGTCCAACCGGTACACCTTC.

The sample holds many counts of this clone. The chain recombines TRBV10-3 with TRBJ1-5, with 7 bases identical to TRBD1. V lost 5 bases, J lost 7 bases, and 5 bases stayed unmatched. Germline V lookup: CDR1 ENHRY, CDR2 SYGVKD. CDR3 length: 13 residues. The CDR3 reads CAISPGDSQPQHF. The CDR3 coding sequence is TGTGCCATCAGTCCTGGGGACAGCCAGCCCCAGCATTTT.

V and J are TRBV10-3 and TRBJ1-6; 7 bases align to TRBD1. The V gene end was trimmed by 6 bases and the J gene end by 10 bases; junction bases not matched to a gene: 12. Germline V gene data show CDR1 as ENHRY and CDR2 as SYGVKD. The CDR3 extends over 15 amino acids. DNA of the CDR3: TGTGCCATCAGCCAGTCGACAGGGTACGACTCACCCCTCCACTTT. Its protein product is CAISQSTGYDSPLHF.

The chain employs TRBV11-3 and TRBJ2-3, with TRBD2 identical over 15 bases. Per the germline V gene, CDR1 is SGHNT and CDR2 is YENEEA. J lost 8 bases, V lost 5 bases, and 8 bases had no gene match. This CDR3 spans 16 amino acids. CDR3 loop: CASSGTSGGQFGTQYF. In DNA form, the CDR3 reads TGTGCCAGCAGCGGGACTAGCGGGGGGCAGTTTGGTACGCAGTATTTT.

This sequence joins TRBV9 and TRBJ1-4, with 9 bases lining up with TRBD1. CDR3 length equals 15 residues. The germline V gene has CDR1 SGDLS and CDR2 YYNGEE. The V segment lost 3 bases and the J segment 7 bases; nucleotides outside the gene matches: 7. As DNA, the CDR3 is TGTGCCAGCAGCGAGGGGAGGGACAGGGTTGAAAAACTGTTTTTT. This codes for CASSEGRDRVEKLFF.

J is TRBJ1-5 and V is TRBV2; TRBD1 aligns across 9 bases. Germline CDR1 is SNHLY and CDR2 is FYNNEI. CDR3 length equals 18 residues. Trimming removed 7 bases from V and 4 bases from J; junction bases left unmatched: 17. The CDR3 nucleotides are TGTGCCAGCACCTTTTTCCCGGGGACGGGACAGGGAAATCAGCCCCAGCATTTT. This encodes CASTFFPGTGQGNQPQHF. Drawing the rest from reference TRBV2 and TRBJ1-5, the complete variable domain is EPEVTQTPSHQVTQMGQEVILRCVPISNHLYFYWYRQILGQKVEFLVSFYNNEISEKSEIFDDQFSVERPDGSNFTLKIRSTKLEDSAMYFCASTFFPGTGQGNQPQHFGDGTRLSIL.

This chain connects TRBV28 to TRBJ1-5, with 7 bases that match TRBD1. Germline V gives CDR1 MDHEN, CDR2 SYDVKM. The CDR3 consists of 15 residues. The ends lost 5 bases at V and 0 bases at J; junction bases unmatched: 4. The CDR3 is CASSPGQASNQPQHF. The CDR3 nucleotides read TGTGCCAGCAGTCCAGGACAGGCTAGCAATCAGCCCCAGCATTTT.

The chain joins TRBV5-4 to TRBJ2-7, with TRBD2 matching 13 bases. The V gene's germline CDR1 is SGHNT and CDR2 YYREEE (reference sequence). V shed 3 bases and J 4 bases; nucleotides not matched to a gene: 10. This CDR3 spans 17 amino acids. The CDR3 is CASSSEYGTSGIYEQYF. The CDR3, as DNA: TGTGCCAGCAGCTCAGAGTATGGGACTAGCGGGATTTACGAGCAGTACTTC.